The subject of this entry is one TCR beta chain. The target of this receptor is not known. The input lacks base qualities; no much larger clone sits a single base away. These data come from a study of blood T cell repertoires in COVID-19 (dated by TCRdb to about 2020). Concerning the study at large: Collaborator samples came from the United States, Italy and Spain and covered acute and convalescent phases of COVID-19. The repertoires were released in a freely available public database meant as a resource for research on the immune response to SARS-CoV-2. Where available, HLA class I and class II types were obtained from metadata supplied by the sample provider rather than from assay-based typing. Samples came from the ongoing ImmuneRACE study (first 160 participants) plus 1,254 subjects from 6 global collaborators. Sample metadata almost always included a de-identified subject ID, COVID-19 status, age in years and sex. Deeply sampled blood TCRbeta repertoires from subjects exposed to, actively infected with, or recovered from COVID-19 were included in the dataset. The material from the prospective study consisted of cDNA or gDNA derived from T cells, B-cell-depleted T cells, or PBMCs. Study-wide findings and limitations: The quantity of clinical and demographic metadata differed by source and by participant and was supplied without curation.

V and J are trimmed by 3 bases and 1 base, and the gene matches miss 6 bases of the junction. CDR1 and CDR2 are read off the germline V gene as SGDLS and YYNGEE. The CDR3 covers 15 residues, taking in both the cysteine and the phenylalanine. Just the 45-base CDR3 DNA is kept, in frame starting at base 1. TCRbeta CDR3 regions were amplified from genomic DNA using the immunoSEQ Assay, a bias-controlled multiplex PCR. Processing in the source paper ran as follows. Within the assay, amplification of reference gene primers was used to estimate how many nucleated cells each sample contained. To quantify the absolute abundance of each unique TCRbeta CDR3 rearrangement, sequence reads were collapsed and filtered. For each sample, productive Simpson clonality was calculated by taking the square root of Simpson's diversity index across productive rearrangements. This immuneACCESS table, as held by TCRdb, lists in-frame sequences with V and J called but not all clones. Of the missing ones, under half trace to an unresolved V gene in checked studies; the others have no known cause. Clone size and V and J calls were adopted from that table, with D and trimming inferred from the DNA. This sample gives 200,000 to 250,000 clones in total; 80% to 90% of them show up just once. More than 9% of the sample goes to the ten largest clones.

At one collaborating source in Seattle, patients were enrolled during active infection and were followed longitudinally through the course of disease. Whole blood was collected in K2EDTA tubes by collaborating institutions according to the institutions' own protocols. For TCRbeta analysis, collaborators shipped samples in one of three forms: frozen whole blood, isolated PBMCs, or DNA extracted from either of those sample types. The V gene is TRBV9 and the J gene is TRBJ2-7; the junction holds 8 bases that match TRBD2. Material: peripheral blood. This receptor was taken from a man aged 50 to 59 with COVID-19, enrolled during active disease. The CDR3 is CASSAHGGVSYEQYF. The bases read TGTGCCAGCAGCGCCCACGGGGGGGTATCCTACGAGCAGTACTTC.